Below, 21 T cell receptor beta chains from the same sample are listed, as sequenced in a study of shared clonotypes between healthy human individuals. Only in-frame clones appear in the TCRdb table, and some are missing; sequencing was by immunoSEQ multiplex PCR. The data hold about 1 million clones, with about 80% observed a single time. Sequenced material: memory CD4+ T cells sorted from blood. The subset: CD45RA-negative fraction. Every receptor here comes from a young man in good health.

The CDR3 DNA follows: TGTGCCAGCACCGTTAGCGGGAGAAGCTCCTACGAGCAGTACTTC. Its protein product is CASTVSGRSSYEQYF. The chain is built from TRBV7-2 and TRBJ2-7, with 9 bases identical to TRBD2. Germline CDR1 reads SGHTA; CDR2 reads FQGNSA. V shed 7 bases, J shed 0 bases, and the junction held 7 bases outside the gene matches. This CDR3 is 15 amino acids long.

The chain links TRBV10-3 to TRBJ2-7; D unresolved. CDR3 length equals 13 residues. Germline V gives CDR1 ENHRY, CDR2 SYGVKD. Trimming took off 6 bases at V and 3 bases at J, with 12 bases between the two ends. The CDR3, as DNA: TGTGCCATCAGCAAGTCGGACGGCTACGAGCAGTACTTC. Residues: CAISKSDGYEQYF.

The V call is TRBV5-1, the J call TRBJ1-1; D is unclear. V was pared by 5 bases and J by 2 bases, with 19 bases between. CDR1 is SGHRS and CDR2 is YFSETQ in the germline V gene. There are 16 residues in the CDR3. The CDR3 reads CASRQDAHSVNTEAFF. The CDR3 bases are TGCGCCAGCAGGCAGGACGCCCATTCCGTTAACACTGAAGCTTTCTTT.

The chain's CDR3 is CASPGKTDEGEAFF. For the CDR3, the DNA is TGTGCCAGCCCAGGGAAGACGGACGAGGGGGAAGCTTTCTTT. The chain carries TRBV2 and TRBJ1-1, with D perhaps TRBD1 (5 bases). The CDR3 runs 14 residues. Germline V gene lookup returns CDR1 SNHLY and CDR2 FYNNEI. The V gene lost 8 bases and the J gene lost 8 bases, with 21 bases spanning the gap.

There are a few counts of this clone. The chain couples TRBV10-3 to TRBJ2-1; D possibly uses TRBD1 or TRBD2 (5 bases each). The CDR3 is 16 amino acids. CDR1 ENHRY and CDR2 SYGVKD come from the germline V gene. With 4 bases removed from V and 3 bases from J, the gap between germline ends came to 16 bases. The CDR3 DNA reads TGTGCCATCAGTGGGGGGTCCGGTGGTGGCTACAATGAGCAGTTCTTC. It codes for CAISGGSGGGYNEQFF.

The chain combines TRBV30 with TRBJ2-4; TRBD1 aligns across 11 bases. The CDR3 is 16 amino acids. The trim removed 2 bases at V and 6 bases at J, leaving 9 bases unmatched. From germline, CDR1 is GTSNPN and CDR2 SVGIG (reference sequence). CDR3 amino acids: CAWSTRDRGIGNIQYF. CDR3 DNA: TGTGCCTGGAGTACCCGGGACAGGGGGATCGGAAACATTCAGTACTTC.

This chain links TRBV7-2 with TRBJ2-7; 11 bases are shared with TRBD2. CDR3 length equals 16 residues. Looked up from germline, CDR1 is SGHTA and CDR2 is FQGNSA. V was clipped by 5 bases and J by 0 bases; unmatched bases: 6. The CDR3 DNA reads TGTGCCAGCAGCCTGGGGACTAGCGGATACTCCTACGAGCAGTACTTC. This codes for CASSLGTSGYSYEQYF.

The rearrangement joins TRBV29-1 to TRBJ1-6; 7 bases align to TRBD1. The CDR3 spans 13 residues. Germline V gene lookup returns CDR1 SQVTM and CDR2 ANQGSEA. The CDR3 bases are TGCAGTTACCGGGACAGAGATAATTCACCCCTCCACTTT. Translation gives CSYRDRDNSPLHF.

V is TRBV7-9 and J is TRBJ1-1, with D maybe TRBD1 (5 bases). Germline lookup yields CDR1 SEHNR and CDR2 FQNEAQ (reference sequence). The V and J ends lost 5 bases and 0 bases respectively, with 10 bases between them. This CDR3 has 14 amino acids. The CDR3 region is CASSLRQLNTEAFF. The DNA of the CDR3 is TGTGCCAGCAGCCTCCGACAGTTGAACACTGAAGCTTTCTTT.

The chain uses TRBV5-1 and TRBJ1-3; no clear D. The CDR3 loop spans 14 amino acids. Between the trimmed V and J ends, which lost 4 bases and 2 bases, there was a span of 10 bases. Looked up from germline, CDR1 is SGHRS and CDR2 is YFSETQ. The chain's CDR3 is CASSPVGTGNTIYF. Here the CDR3 DNA reads TGCGCCAGCAGCCCTGTCGGGACTGGAAACACCATATATTTT.

This clone is a singleton in its sample. V is TRBV28 and J is TRBJ2-7; 7 bases map to TRBD1. CDR1 and CDR2 from the germline V gene are MDHEN and SYDVKM. Trimming took 6 bases from V and 5 from J; bases not matched to a gene: 13. This CDR3 region has 15 residues. The CDR3 spells CASSGMGQRRDEQYF. The DNA for the CDR3 is TGTGCCAGCAGCGGGATGGGACAGCGAAGGGACGAGCAGTACTTC. Full variable domain (missing parts from reference TRBV28 and TRBJ2-7): DVKVTQSSRYLVKRTGEKVFLECVQDMDHENMFWYRQDPGLGLRLIYFSYDVKMKEKGDIPEGYSVSREKKERFSLILESASTNQTSMYLCASSGMGQRRDEQYFGPGTRLTVT.

This clone has more than one count but fewer than ten. The V and J genes are TRBV11-2 and TRBJ2-7, with D tentatively TRBD2 (5 bases). Trimming removed 1 base from V and 4 bases from J, with 17 bases in between. Germline V gene lookup returns CDR1 SGHAT and CDR2 FQNNGV. The CDR3 is made up of 16 amino acids. The CDR3 spells CASSLGIGGSFYEQYF. The CDR3 bases are TGTGCCAGCAGCTTAGGAATAGGTGGGAGTTTTTACGAGCAGTACTTC.

The chain uses TRBV11-2 and TRBJ2-1; 7 nucleotides agree with TRBD1. The junction had 6 bases not matched to a gene; V was cut back by 5 bases and J by 5 bases. Germline V gene sequence: CDR1 SGHAT, CDR2 FQNNGV. The CDR3 extends over 14 amino acids. The CDR3 DNA reads TGTGCCAGCAGCCAGAGACAGGGAAACAATGAGCAGTTCTTC. This gives the protein CASSQRQGNNEQFF.

The chain has TRBV9 and TRBJ2-1; 10 bases fit TRBD1. The germline V gene encodes CDR1 SGDLS and CDR2 YYNGEE. CDR3 length: 15 amino acids. V lost 3 bases to trimming and J lost 7 bases; unmatched junction nucleotides: 7. The chain's CDR3 is CASSGRQGAGNEQFF. The CDR3 bases are TGTGCCAGCAGCGGACGACAGGGGGCTGGGAATGAGCAGTTCTTC.

The rearrangement uses TRBV15 and TRBJ2-3, with D uncertain. CDR1 LNHNV and CDR2 YYDKDF come from the germline V gene (reference sequence). Trimming pared 0 bases from V and 6 bases from J, leaving 7 bases between. CDR3 size: 13 residues. In DNA form, the CDR3 reads TGTGCCACCAGCAGAGATCGTCAGGATACGCAGTATTTT. It translates to CATSRDRQDTQYF.

The gene calls are TRBV5-6 and TRBJ1-2; the D gene is possibly TRBD1 (5 bases). CDR1 is SGHDT, CDR2 YYEEEE, per germline. The CDR3 is 15 residues long. The germline V and J ends were trimmed by 0 bases and 3 bases, with 12 bases remaining between them. CDR3 loop: CASSLVTLGDYGYTF. In nucleotides, the CDR3 is TGTGCCAGCAGCTTGGTAACCCTGGGGGACTATGGCTACACCTTC. The complete variable domain, with remaining parts taken from reference TRBV5-6 and TRBJ1-2, reads DAGVTQSPTHLIKTRGQQVTLRCSPKSGHDTVSWYQQALGQGPQFIFQYYEEEERQRGNFPDRFSGHQFPNYSSELNVNALLLGDSALYLCASSLVTLGDYGYTFGSGTRLTVV.

This clone was seen ten or more times. The sample holds other DNA sequences that translate to the same CDR3. The chain employs TRBV5-1 and TRBJ2-5, with D unclear. V shed 0 bases and J shed 5 bases, with 5 bases lying between them. CDR1 SGHRS and CDR2 YFSETQ come from the germline V gene. The CDR3 sequence is 12 residues long. In DNA, the CDR3 is TGCGCCAGCAGCTTGGTGTGGGAGACCCAGTACTTC. Translation gives CASSLVWETQYF.

About this clone: A clone one base away is much larger, so this may be a read error. The rearrangement joins TRBV29-1 to TRBJ2-2; no firm D call. The CDR3 loop spans 11 amino acids. In germline, CDR1 is SQVTM, CDR2 ANQGSEA. This chain's CDR3 is CGVRNTGELFF. The CDR3 region has the DNA TGCGGCGTCCGAAACACCGGGGAGCTGTTTTTT.

The rearrangement uses TRBV18 and TRBJ2-7, with no clear D. The germline gives CDR1 KGHSH, CDR2 LQKENI. The CDR3 covers 12 residues. Between the trimmed V and J ends, which lost 1 base and 7 bases, there was a span of 8 bases. The CDR3 is CASSPQGKEQYF. The CDR3 region has the DNA TGTGCCAGCTCACCACAGGGTAAGGAGCAGTACTTC.

The chain is built from TRBV5-1 and TRBJ2-5, with D tentatively TRBD2 (5 bases). Germline V CDR1 and CDR2: SGHRS, YFSETQ. The CDR3 contains 15 residues. The germline V and J ends were trimmed by 4 bases and 3 bases, with 16 bases remaining between them. The CDR3 protein is CASSRGSGNKETQYF. CDR3 nucleotides: TGCGCCAGCAGCCGGGGTTCGGGGAATAAAGAGACCCAGTACTTC. Using reference TRBV5-1 and TRBJ2-5 for the parts outside the CDR3, the full variable domain is KAGVTQTPRYLIKTRGQQVTLSCSPISGHRSVSWYQQTPGQGLQFLFEYFSETQRNKGNFPGRFSGRQFSNSRSEMNVSTLELGDSALYLCASSRGSGNKETQYFGPGTRLLVL.

J is TRBJ2-1 and V is TRBV2; D possibly corresponds to TRBD2 (6 bases). The CDR3 extends over 13 amino acids. Trimming removed 0 bases at V and 14 bases at J, with 14 bases between. CDR1 is SNHLY and CDR2 is FYNNEI in the germline V gene. CDR3 DNA: TGTGCCAGCAGTGAAGCGGGGGGTGCGTCCGAGTTCTTC. Translated: CASSEAGGASEFF.